This passage covers 26 T cell receptor beta chains from one sample sequenced in a study of regulatory T cells in long-lasting Graves disease. Documented time point: newly diagnosed GD, antithyroid drugs for less than 3 months. There was RNA extracted from PBMCs, and the TCR library was made from it. CDR3 regions were amplified by Arm-PCR using iRepertoire HTBI primers to build TCR beta libraries. TCRdb re-called the multiplex PCR reads with MiXCR, one entry per CDR3 protein. Altogether about 420,000 distinct CDR3 sequences are present, around 15% being singletons, with the ten largest covering about a quarter. These data were also filed under a second study, of T cells in Graves' hyperthyroidism and ophthalmopathy.

Source: peripheral blood mononuclear cells (PBMCs), taken at new diagnosis, from a patient treated with antithyroid drugs. Receptors were obtained from a woman under 30 with Graves disease.

There are a few counts of this clonotype. The chain employs TRBV6-2 or TRBV6-3 and TRBJ2-1; TRBD2 might be the D (6 bases). Looked up from germline, CDR1 is MNHEY and CDR2 is SVGEGT. The CDR3 sequence is 17 residues long. Trimming left V 5 bases short and J 6 bases short, with 23 bases between. The CDR3 nucleotides are TGTGCCAGCAGTAAGTCAGGTTTATCGCTCGGGAGCAATGAGCAGTTCTTC. Translation: CASSKSGLSLGSNEQFF.

This clonotype has at least ten counts. The CDR3 DNA reads TGTGCCAGCAGCTTAGAGAGCGGGAGGCCCGATACGCAGTATTTT. This sequence encodes CASSLESGRPDTQYF. V is TRBV11-3 and J is TRBJ2-3, with TRBD2 matching over 9 bases. The CDR3 has 15 residues. Germline-derived CDR1 and CDR2 are SGHNT and YENEEA. The V segment lost 0 bases and the J segment 6 bases; nucleotides outside the gene matches: 4.

Notes on this clonotype: This may come from a read error, since a much larger clone is one base off. The chain links TRBV30 to TRBJ1-2, with TRBD1 matching 7 bases. The CDR3 extends over 13 amino acids. Germline CDR1 and CDR2: GTSNPN and SVGIG (reference sequence). The CDR3, as DNA: TGTACCTGGATGACAGGGTTCCCCTATGGCTACACCTTC. Its translation: CTWMTGFPYGYTF.

The V call is TRBV19, the J call TRBJ1-5; 7 positions match TRBD1. The germline V gene encodes CDR1 LNHDA and CDR2 SQIVND (reference sequence). The CDR3 totals 17 residues. Trimming cost V 2 bases and J 1 base; bases outside gene matches: 8. CDR3 amino acids: CASSIWVGGLSNQPQHF. DNA of the CDR3: TGTGCCAGTAGTATATGGGTAGGGGGCTTAAGCAATCAGCCCCAGCATTTT.

This clonotype was found a few times. The chain couples TRBV14 to TRBJ2-7; 12 nucleotides agree with TRBD2. This CDR3 contains 16 residues. Germline trimming cut 4 bases from V and 0 bases from J; bases unmatched to any gene: 4. Germline V CDR1 and CDR2: SGHDN, FVKESK. CDR3 residues: CASSRLTSGGSYEQYF. CDR3 sequence (DNA): TGTGCCAGCAGCCGACTGACTAGCGGGGGCTCCTACGAGCAGTACTTC. The full variable domain, rest sourced from reference TRBV14 and TRBJ2-7, is EAGVTQFPSHSVIEKGQTVTLRCDPISGHDNLYWYRRVMGKEIKFLLHFVKESKQDESGMPNNRFLAERTGGTYSTLKVQPAELEDSGVYFCASSRLTSGGSYEQYFGPGTRLTVT.

This clonotype was recorded a few times. The chain is built from TRBV19 and TRBJ2-5; the D is unclear. V was clipped by 5 bases and J by 3 bases, with 10 bases between them. The CDR3 contains 13 residues. Germline values: CDR1 LNHDA, CDR2 SQIVND (reference sequence). The CDR3 loop is CASSGRSEETQYF. CDR3 nucleotides: TGTGCCAGTAGTGGGCGGTCGGAAGAGACCCAGTACTTC.

This clonotype came up a few times. The chain carries TRBV29-1 and TRBJ1-2, with 11 bases lining up with TRBD1. The CDR3 length is 18 residues. Trimming cost V 2 bases and J 1 base; bases outside gene matches: 12. CDR1 and CDR2 (germline): SQVTM, ANQGSEA. DNA of the CDR3: TGCAGCGTTGAATTGATAGGACAGGGGGCGCCCAGTAACTATGGCTACACCTTC. Protein: CSVELIGQGAPSNYGYTF.

This clonotype came up many times. The V call is TRBV18, the J call TRBJ2-7; 7 nucleotides agree with TRBD1. Germline V gene sequence: CDR1 KGHSH, CDR2 LQKENI. CDR3 size: 13 residues. V was clipped by 6 bases and J by 5 bases; unmatched bases: 7. DNA for the CDR3: TGTGCCAGCTCCCCTCTACAGGGGAACGAGCAGTACTTC. Translated: CASSPLQGNEQYF.

This clonotype was seen a few times. V gene TRBV27 combines with J gene TRBJ1-1, with D perhaps matching TRBD1 (6 bases). The V end lost 0 bases, the J end lost 6 bases, and 14 bases lay between the germline ends. The CDR3 is made up of 15 amino acids. From germline, CDR1 is MNHEY and CDR2 SMNVEV (reference sequence). CDR3 loop: CASSLSIRGLAEAFF. CDR3 nucleotides: TGTGCCAGCAGTTTATCAATACGGGGGCTGGCTGAAGCTTTCTTT.

This clonotype was recorded at least ten times. The genes are TRBV20-1 and TRBJ2-5; 10 bases fit TRBD2. CDR3 size: 15 residues. With V trimmed by 0 bases and J by 4 bases, 5 bases remained unmatched. CDR1 and CDR2 from the germline V gene are DFQATT and SNEGSKA (reference sequence). The DNA for the CDR3 is TGCAGTGCTAGAGACCCTAGCGGGAGTGGAGAGACCCAGTACTTC. Translated: CSARDPSGSGETQYF.

A few counts support this clonotype. This chain links TRBV7-2 with TRBJ2-7; D perhaps matches TRBD1 (6 bases). Germline assignment: CDR1 SGHTA and CDR2 FQGNSA. V lost 5 bases and J 7 bases, leaving 15 bases between the germline ends. The CDR3 sequence is 13 residues long. The CDR3: CASSVRQDSEQYF. Written as DNA, the CDR3 is TGTGCCAGCAGCGTACGACAGGACTCGGAGCAGTACTTC.

V usage is TRBV24-1 and J usage is TRBJ1-5; 7 nucleotides align to TRBD1. J was trimmed by 6 bases and V by 4 bases; bases with no gene match: 11. Germline CDR1 KGHDR, CDR2 SFDVKD. The CDR3 is 16 amino acids. The CDR3 DNA follows: TGTGCCACCAGTGAATCCCGACAGGGATGGACTCAGCCCCAGCATTTT. Residues: CATSESRQGWTQPQHF.

This clonotype was counted once. Just one base apart from a much larger clone, this may be a read error. This chain joins TRBV19 and TRBJ2-7; D possibly uses TRBD1 or TRBD2 (5 bases each). Germline V gene lookup returns CDR1 LNHDA and CDR2 SQIVND (reference sequence). CDR3 length: 12 residues. Between the trimmed V and J ends, which lost 11 bases and 3 bases, there was a span of 14 bases. CDR3 nucleotide sequence: TGTGCCTCCCGGGGCGAGGACTACGAGCAGTACTTC. Amino acids: CASRGEDYEQYF.

This clonotype was found many times. The V call is TRBV7-2, the J call TRBJ2-5; TRBD2 is a possible D gene (6 bases). Deletions cut 1 base from V and 5 bases from J, with 14 bases between. The CDR3 is made up of 15 amino acids. Germline CDR1 SGHTA, CDR2 FQGNSA. CDR3 sequence reads: CASSLVPGRWETQYF. For the CDR3, the DNA is TGTGCCAGCAGCTTAGTACCCGGGAGATGGGAGACCCAGTACTTC. The complete variable domain, with remaining parts taken from reference TRBV7-2 and TRBJ2-5, reads GAGVSQSPSNKVTEKGKDVELRCDPISGHTALYWYRQSLGQGLEFLIYFQGNSAPDKSGLPSDRFSAERTGGSVSTLTIQRTQQEDSAVYLCASSLVPGRWETQYFGPGTRLLVL.

The table lists this clonotype with many counts. The chain carries TRBV28 and TRBJ2-1; D remains unclear. V shed 2 bases and J shed 0 bases, with 8 bases lying between them. The CDR3 covers 15 residues. Germline V gene sequence: CDR1 MDHEN, CDR2 SYDVKM. The CDR3 reads CASSLPLYSYNEQFF. CDR3 sequence (DNA): TGTGCCAGCAGTTTACCCTTGTACTCCTACAATGAGCAGTTCTTC.

The chain uses TRBV7-3 and TRBJ2-5; D is ambiguous. The CDR3 is made up of 16 amino acids. The germline V and J ends were trimmed by 2 bases and 1 base, with 14 bases remaining between them. Germline V gene sequence: CDR1 SGHTA, CDR2 FQGTGA. CDR3 nucleotide sequence: TGTGCCAGCAGCTTATATGGCGGAGATCTCCAAGAGACCCAGTACTTC. It is translated as CASSLYGGDLQETQYF.

This clonotype was seen many times. This rearrangement joins TRBV6-1 to TRBJ1-5; unclear D gene. This CDR3 is built from 14 residues. From germline, CDR1 is MNHNS and CDR2 SASEGT. V dropped 7 bases and J dropped 2 bases, with 12 bases sitting between them. The CDR3 bases are TGTGCCAGCAAGAAAGACACTCGCAATCAGCCCCAGCATTTT. Encoded protein: CASKKDTRNQPQHF.

This clonotype was counted between two and nine times. The chain carries TRBV5-1 and TRBJ2-6; 8 nucleotides align to TRBD2. CDR1 SGHRS and CDR2 YFSETQ come from the germline V gene. After removal of 1 base from V and 1 base from J, the junction contained 10 bases not matched to a gene. This CDR3 spans 19 amino acids. The DNA of the CDR3 is TGCGCCAGCAGCTTGACCGGGGGGGGAAGGGGTTCTGGGGCCAACGTCCTGACTTTC. Translated, it gives CASSLTGGGRGSGANVLTF. The whole variable domain, remainder taken from reference TRBV5-1 and TRBJ2-6, is KAGVTQTPRYLIKTRGQQVTLSCSPISGHRSVSWYQQTPGQGLQFLFEYFSETQRNKGNFPGRFSGRQFSNSRSEMNVSTLELGDSALYLCASSLTGGGRGSGANVLTFGAGSRLTVL.

This clonotype was detected many times. The gene calls are TRBV7-2 and TRBJ2-3, with 9 nucleotides matching TRBD2. This CDR3 spans 16 amino acids. Germline lookup yields CDR1 SGHTA and CDR2 FQGNSA. Losses at the gene ends were 1 base for V and 4 bases for J; bases not matched to a gene: 6. For the CDR3, the DNA is TGTGCCAGCAGCTTAGGACGGCGGGGGGGCCCAGATACGCAGTATTTT. It is translated as CASSLGRRGGPDTQYF.

This clonotype was seen more than once but under ten times. J is TRBJ2-3 and V is TRBV5-6; D gene unclear. CDR3 length: 14 residues. Germline CDR1 and CDR2: SGHDT and YYEEEE. With 0 bases removed from V and 2 bases from J, the gap between germline ends came to 7 bases. CDR3 sequence: CASSLGATTDTQYF. The CDR3 coding sequence is TGTGCCAGCAGCTTGGGGGCGACCACAGATACGCAGTATTTT.

As concerns this clonotype: A much larger clone differs by one base, so this may be a read error. The CDR3 spells CASSNNGANEQFF. The CDR3 DNA is TGTGCCAGCAGTAATAACGGGGCTAATGAGCAGTTCTTC. The J gene is TRBJ2-1, the V gene TRBV12-3 or TRBV12-4; D assignment may be TRBD1 or TRBD2 (5 bases each). V was trimmed by 5 bases and J by 7 bases, leaving 12 bases between them. The CDR3 consists of 13 residues.

The chain is built from TRBV27 and TRBJ1-2; 8 bases map to TRBD1. CDR1 is MNHEY and CDR2 is SMNVEV in the germline V gene (reference sequence). The CDR3 totals 13 residues. V gave up 6 bases and J gave up 5 bases; unmatched junction bases: 5. CDR3 region: CASRLGQGYGYTF. CDR3 coding DNA: TGTGCCAGCAGACTAGGACAGGGTTATGGCTACACCTTC.

Concerning this clonotype itself: The germline gene is not matched at one end of the junction; a read error may be the cause. The chain employs TRBV7-6 and TRBJ2-3, with a possible D match to TRBD2 (8 bases). CDR1 is SGHVS and CDR2 is FNYEAQ in the germline V gene. CDR3 length equals 18 residues. The CDR3 protein is CASSATGYAGGGTGTQYF. The CDR3 DNA reads TGTGCCAGCAGCGCGACAGGGTACGCGGGAGGAGGCACAGGTACGCAGTATTTT.

The table lists this clonotype with a few counts. J is TRBJ2-7 and V is TRBV6-9; 8 bases are a match to TRBD2. The CDR3 consists of 15 residues. The J segment lost 2 bases and the V segment lost 4 bases, leaving 7 bases of the junction unmatched. Germline V gives CDR1 MNHGY, CDR2 SVAAGI. This CDR3 is CASSWTGTRTYEQYF. The CDR3 region has the DNA TGTGCCAGCAGTTGGACCGGGACTAGGACCTACGAGCAGTACTTC.

This clonotype was detected many times. The rearrangement links TRBV12-3 or TRBV12-4 to TRBJ1-1; D is uncertain. This CDR3 is 14 amino acids long. Trimming left V 0 bases short and J 3 bases short, with 8 bases between. The CDR3, as DNA: TGTGCCAGCAGTTTAGCGATTGTTGACACTGAAGCTTTCTTT. As protein: CASSLAIVDTEAFF.

Many counts were recorded for this clonotype. The genes are TRBV20-1 and TRBJ2-7; D not resolved. Germline V gene lookup returns CDR1 DFQATT and CDR2 SNEGSKA (reference sequence). CDR3 length equals 13 residues. Trimming removed 1 base from V and 0 bases from J, with 7 bases in between. The CDR3 region is CSARGILSYEQYF. Here the CDR3 DNA reads TGCAGTGCTAGAGGAATACTCTCCTACGAGCAGTACTTC.